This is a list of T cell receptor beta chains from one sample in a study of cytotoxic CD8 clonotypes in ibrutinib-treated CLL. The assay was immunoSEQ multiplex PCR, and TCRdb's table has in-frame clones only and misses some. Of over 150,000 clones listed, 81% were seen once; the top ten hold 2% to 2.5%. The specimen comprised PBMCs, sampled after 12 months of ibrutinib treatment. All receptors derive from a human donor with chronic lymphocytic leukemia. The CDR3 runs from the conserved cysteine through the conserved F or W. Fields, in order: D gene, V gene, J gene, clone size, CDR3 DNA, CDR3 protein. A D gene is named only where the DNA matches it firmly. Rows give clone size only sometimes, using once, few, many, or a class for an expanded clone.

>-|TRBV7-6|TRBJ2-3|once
TGTGCCAGCAGCCAAACGACTGGGCAGGCAGATACGCAGTATTTT
CASSQTTGQADTQYF
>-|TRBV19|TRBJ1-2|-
TGTGCCAGTAGTATAGACAGGGGCGGCTACACCTTC
CASSIDRGGYTF
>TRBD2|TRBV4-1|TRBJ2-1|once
TGCGCCAGCAGCGCGACTAGCGGGAGTAAAAATGAGCAGTTCTTC
CASSATSGSKNEQFF
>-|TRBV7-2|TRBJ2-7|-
TGTGCCAGCAGCTCCCGCAGAGACAGGTCCTACGAGCAGTACTTC
CASSSRRDRSYEQYF
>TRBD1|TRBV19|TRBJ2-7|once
TGTGCCAGTAGTCCACAACCGGGACAGAGCTCCTACGAGCAGTACTTC
CASSPQPGQSSYEQYF
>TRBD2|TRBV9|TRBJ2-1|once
TGTGCCAGCAGCGCCAAGCCCCCGGGACTGCGGGGGTTTGAGCAGTTCTTC
CASSAKPPGLRGFEQFF
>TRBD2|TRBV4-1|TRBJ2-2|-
TGCGCCAGCAGCGAAGCGGGGGTTTCCACCGGGGAGCTGTTTTTT
CASSEAGVSTGELFF
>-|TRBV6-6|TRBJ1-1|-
TGTGCCAGCAGTTACTCCTCCCAACGGGGTGAAGCTTTCTTT
CASSYSSQRGEAFF
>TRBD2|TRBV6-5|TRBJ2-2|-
TGTGCCAGCAGTTACGCCGGGACTAGCGAATCCGGGGAGCTGTTTTTT
CASSYAGTSESGELFF
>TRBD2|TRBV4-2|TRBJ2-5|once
TGTGCCAGCAGCCAAGATGGGAGCGGGGGGACCCAAGAGACCCAGTACTTC
CASSQDGSGGTQETQYF
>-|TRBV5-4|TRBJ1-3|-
TGTGCCAGCAGCTTAGGACAGCCATACTCTGGAAACACCATATATTTT
CASSLGQPYSGNTIYF
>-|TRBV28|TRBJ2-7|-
TGTGCCAGCAGTGGGGGTCGGGCCTCCGGAACCGACCCCCCTATAGGGCAGTACTTC
CASSGGRASGTDPPIGQYF
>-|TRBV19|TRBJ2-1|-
TGTGCCAGTAGTCCCCTAATGTCCCGCAATGAGCAGTTCTTC
CASSPLMSRNEQFF
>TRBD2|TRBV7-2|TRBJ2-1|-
TGTGCCAGCAGCCCCCAGGGACTAGCGGGGTCTATGGGGTTCTTC
CASSPQGLAGSMGFF